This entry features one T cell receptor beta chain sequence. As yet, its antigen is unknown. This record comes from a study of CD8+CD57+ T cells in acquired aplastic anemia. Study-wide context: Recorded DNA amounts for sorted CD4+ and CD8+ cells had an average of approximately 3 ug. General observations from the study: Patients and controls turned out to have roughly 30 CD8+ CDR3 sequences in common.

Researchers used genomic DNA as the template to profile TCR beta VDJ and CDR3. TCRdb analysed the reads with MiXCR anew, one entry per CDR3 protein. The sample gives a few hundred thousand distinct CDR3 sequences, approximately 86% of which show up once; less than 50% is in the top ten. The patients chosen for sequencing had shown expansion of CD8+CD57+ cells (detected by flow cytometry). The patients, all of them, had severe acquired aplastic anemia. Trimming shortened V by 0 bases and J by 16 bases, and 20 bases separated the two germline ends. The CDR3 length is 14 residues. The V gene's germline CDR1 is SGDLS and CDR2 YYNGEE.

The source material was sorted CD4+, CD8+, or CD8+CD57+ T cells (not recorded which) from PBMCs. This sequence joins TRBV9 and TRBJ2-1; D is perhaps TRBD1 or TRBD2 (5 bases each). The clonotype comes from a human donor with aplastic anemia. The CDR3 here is CASSVASGRSYTFF. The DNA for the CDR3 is TGTGCCAGCAGCGTAGCCTCAGGGAGAAGCTACACCTTCTTC.